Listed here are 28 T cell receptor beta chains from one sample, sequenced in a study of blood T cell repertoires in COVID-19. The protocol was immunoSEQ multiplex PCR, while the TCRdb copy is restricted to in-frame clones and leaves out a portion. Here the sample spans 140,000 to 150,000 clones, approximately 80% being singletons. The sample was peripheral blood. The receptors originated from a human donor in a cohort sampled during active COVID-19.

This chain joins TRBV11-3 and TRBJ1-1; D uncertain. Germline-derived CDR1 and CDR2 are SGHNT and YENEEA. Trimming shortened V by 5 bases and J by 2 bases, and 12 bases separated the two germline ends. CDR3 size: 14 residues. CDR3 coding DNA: TGTGCCAGCAGCCCCCGGGGAGGAAACACTGAAGCTTTCTTT. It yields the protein CASSPRGGNTEAFF.

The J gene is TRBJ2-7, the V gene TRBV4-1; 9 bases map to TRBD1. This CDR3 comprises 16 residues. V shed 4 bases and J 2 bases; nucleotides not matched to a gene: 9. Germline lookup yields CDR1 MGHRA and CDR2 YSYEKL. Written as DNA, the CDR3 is TGCGCCAGCAGCCCTACGGCCGGGACAGGGCCCTACGAGCAGTACTTC. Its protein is CASSPTAGTGPYEQYF.

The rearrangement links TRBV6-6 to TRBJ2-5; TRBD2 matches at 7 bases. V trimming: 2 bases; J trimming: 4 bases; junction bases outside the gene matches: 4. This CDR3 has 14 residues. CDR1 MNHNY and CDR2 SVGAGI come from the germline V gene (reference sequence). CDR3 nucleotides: TGTGCCAGCAGTTACGGGAGGGTTGGAGAGACCCAGTACTTC. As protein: CASSYGRVGETQYF.

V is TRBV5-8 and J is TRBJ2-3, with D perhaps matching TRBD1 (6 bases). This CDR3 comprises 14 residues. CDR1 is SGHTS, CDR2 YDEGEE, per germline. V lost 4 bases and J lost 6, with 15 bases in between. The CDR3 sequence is CASSGGQRRDTQYF. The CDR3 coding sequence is TGTGCCAGCAGCGGCGGACAGCGGAGGGATACGCAGTATTTT.

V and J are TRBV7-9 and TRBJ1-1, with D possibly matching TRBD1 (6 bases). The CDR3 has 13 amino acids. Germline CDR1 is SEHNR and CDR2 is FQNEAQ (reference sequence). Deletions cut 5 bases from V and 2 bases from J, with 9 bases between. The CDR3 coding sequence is TGTGCCAGCAGCCAGGGGCGAAACACTGAAGCTTTCTTT. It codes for CASSQGRNTEAFF.

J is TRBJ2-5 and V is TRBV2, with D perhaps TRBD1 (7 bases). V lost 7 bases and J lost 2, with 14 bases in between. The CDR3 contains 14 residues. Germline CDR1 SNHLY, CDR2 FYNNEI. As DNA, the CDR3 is TGTGCCAGCACCGCAGGGGGGAAGCAAGAGACCCAGTACTTC. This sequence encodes CASTAGGKQETQYF.

The CDR3 DNA reads as TGTGCCAGCAGCTCACGGGTGACAGGGGGTTCCTACGAGCAGTACTTC. Its protein product is CASSSRVTGGSYEQYF. The chain uses TRBV7-8 and TRBJ2-7, with 9 bases lining up with TRBD1. The CDR3 runs 16 residues. Germline lookup yields CDR1 SGHVS and CDR2 FQNEAQ. V shed 4 bases, J shed 1 base, and the junction held 8 bases outside the gene matches.

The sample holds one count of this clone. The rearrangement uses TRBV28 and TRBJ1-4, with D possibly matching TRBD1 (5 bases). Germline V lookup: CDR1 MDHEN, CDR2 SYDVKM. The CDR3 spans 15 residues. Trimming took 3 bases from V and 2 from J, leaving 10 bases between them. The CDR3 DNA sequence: TGTGCCAGCAGTTTTCTTTCAGGGACTAATGAAAAACTGTTTTTT. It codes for CASSFLSGTNEKLFF.

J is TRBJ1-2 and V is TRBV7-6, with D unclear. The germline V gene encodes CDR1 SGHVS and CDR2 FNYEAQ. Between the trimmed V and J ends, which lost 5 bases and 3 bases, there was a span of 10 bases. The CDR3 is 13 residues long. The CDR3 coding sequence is TGTGCCAGCAGCCAGAGAGGTGACTATGGCTACACCTTC. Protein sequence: CASSQRGDYGYTF.

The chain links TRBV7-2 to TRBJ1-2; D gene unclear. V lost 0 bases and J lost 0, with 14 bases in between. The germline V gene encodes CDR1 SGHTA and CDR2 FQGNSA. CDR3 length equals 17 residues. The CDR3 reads CASSLALSQTTNYGYTF. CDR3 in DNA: TGTGCCAGCAGCTTAGCTTTATCGCAAACTACTAACTATGGCTACACCTTC.

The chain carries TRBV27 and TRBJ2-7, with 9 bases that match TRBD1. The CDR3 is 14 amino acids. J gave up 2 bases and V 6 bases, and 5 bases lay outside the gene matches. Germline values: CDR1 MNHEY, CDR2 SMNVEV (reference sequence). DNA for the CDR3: TGTGCCAGCAGATCCGGGACAGGGCCCTACGAGCAGTACTTC. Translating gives CASRSGTGPYEQYF.

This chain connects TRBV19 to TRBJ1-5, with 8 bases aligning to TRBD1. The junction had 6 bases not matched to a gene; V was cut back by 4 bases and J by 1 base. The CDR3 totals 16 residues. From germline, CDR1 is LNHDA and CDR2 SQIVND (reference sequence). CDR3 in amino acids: CASSTGQGRSNQPQHF. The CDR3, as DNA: TGTGCCAGTAGTACCGGACAGGGTCGAAGCAATCAGCCCCAGCATTTT.

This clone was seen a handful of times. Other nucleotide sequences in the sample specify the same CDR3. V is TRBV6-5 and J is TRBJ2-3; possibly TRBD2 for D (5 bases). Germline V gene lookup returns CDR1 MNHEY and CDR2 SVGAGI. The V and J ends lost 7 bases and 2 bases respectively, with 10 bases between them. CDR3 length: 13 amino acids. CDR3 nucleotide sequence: TGTGCCAGCACGGACTCTTCCACAGATACGCAGTATTTT. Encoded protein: CASTDSSTDTQYF.

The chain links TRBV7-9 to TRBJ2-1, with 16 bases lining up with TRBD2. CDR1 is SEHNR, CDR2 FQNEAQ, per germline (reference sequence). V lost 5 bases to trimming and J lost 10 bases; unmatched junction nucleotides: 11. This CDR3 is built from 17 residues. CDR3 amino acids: CASSPSGLAGGLREQFF. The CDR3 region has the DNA TGTGCCAGCAGCCCCTCGGGACTAGCGGGGGGGCTTCGAGAGCAGTTCTTC.

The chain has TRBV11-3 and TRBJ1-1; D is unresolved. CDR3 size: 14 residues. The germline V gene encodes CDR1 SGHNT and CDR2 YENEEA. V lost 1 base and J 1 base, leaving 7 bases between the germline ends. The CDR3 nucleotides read TGTGCCAGCAGCTTAGGATCCGGGAACACTGAAGCTTTCTTT. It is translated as CASSLGSGNTEAFF.

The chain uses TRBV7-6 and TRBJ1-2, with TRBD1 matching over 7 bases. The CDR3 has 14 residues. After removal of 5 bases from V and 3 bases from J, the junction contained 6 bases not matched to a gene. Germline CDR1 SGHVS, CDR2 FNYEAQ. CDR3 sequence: CASSDRVRDYGYTF. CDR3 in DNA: TGTGCCAGCAGCGACAGGGTACGGGACTATGGCTACACCTTC.

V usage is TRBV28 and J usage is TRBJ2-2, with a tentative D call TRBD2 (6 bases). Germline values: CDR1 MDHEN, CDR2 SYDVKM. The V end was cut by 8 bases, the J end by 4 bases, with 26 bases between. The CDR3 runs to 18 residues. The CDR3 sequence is CASLYRDANRLGTGELFF. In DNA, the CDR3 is TGTGCCAGCCTCTACCGGGACGCTAATCGACTAGGCACCGGGGAGCTGTTTTTT.

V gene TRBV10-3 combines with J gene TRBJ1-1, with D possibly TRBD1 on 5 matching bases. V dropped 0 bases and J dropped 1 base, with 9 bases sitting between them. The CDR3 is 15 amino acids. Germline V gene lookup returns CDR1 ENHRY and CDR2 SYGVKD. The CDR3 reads CAISESSGENTEAFF. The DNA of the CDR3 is TGTGCCATCAGTGAGTCGTCGGGGGAGAACACTGAAGCTTTCTTT.

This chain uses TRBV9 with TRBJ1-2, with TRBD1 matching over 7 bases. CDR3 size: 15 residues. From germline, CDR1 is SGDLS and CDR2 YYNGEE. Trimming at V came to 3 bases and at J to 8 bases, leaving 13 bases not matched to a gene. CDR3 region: CASSADRGGGQGYTF. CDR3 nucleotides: TGTGCCAGCAGCGCCGACCGAGGGGGCGGACAGGGCTACACCTTC.

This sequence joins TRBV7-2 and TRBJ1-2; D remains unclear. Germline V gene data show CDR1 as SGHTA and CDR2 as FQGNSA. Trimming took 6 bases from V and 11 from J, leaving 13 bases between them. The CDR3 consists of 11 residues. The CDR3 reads CASSSSGGYTF. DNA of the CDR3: TGTGCCAGCAGTTCGTCCGGCGGTTACACCTTC.

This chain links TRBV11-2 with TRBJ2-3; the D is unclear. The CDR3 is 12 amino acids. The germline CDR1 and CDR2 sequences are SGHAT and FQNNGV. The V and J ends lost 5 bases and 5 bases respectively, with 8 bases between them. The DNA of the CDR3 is TGTGCCAGCAGCCGACTTTTAGATACGCAGTATTTT. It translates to CASSRLLDTQYF.

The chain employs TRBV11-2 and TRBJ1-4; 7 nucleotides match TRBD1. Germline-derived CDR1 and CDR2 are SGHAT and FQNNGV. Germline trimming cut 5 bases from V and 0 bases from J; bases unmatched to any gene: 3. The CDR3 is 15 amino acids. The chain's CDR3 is CASSPGTATNEKLFF. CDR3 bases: TGTGCCAGCAGCCCGGGGACAGCAACTAATGAAAAACTGTTTTTT.

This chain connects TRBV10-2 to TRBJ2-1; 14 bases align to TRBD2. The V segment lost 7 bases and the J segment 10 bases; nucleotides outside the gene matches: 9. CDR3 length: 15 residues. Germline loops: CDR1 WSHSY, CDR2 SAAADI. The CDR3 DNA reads TGCGCCAGCACTTTGACTAGCGGGGGGGGCGGGGAGCAGTTCTTC. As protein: CASTLTSGGGGEQFF.

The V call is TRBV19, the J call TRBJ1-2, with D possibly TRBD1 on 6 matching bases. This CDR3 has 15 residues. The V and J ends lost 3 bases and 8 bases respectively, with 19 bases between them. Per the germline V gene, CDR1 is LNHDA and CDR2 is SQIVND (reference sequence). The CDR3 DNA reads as TGTGCCAGTAGTATGTGGTTCCGAACAGGGCCCGGCTACACCTTC. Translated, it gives CASSMWFRTGPGYTF.

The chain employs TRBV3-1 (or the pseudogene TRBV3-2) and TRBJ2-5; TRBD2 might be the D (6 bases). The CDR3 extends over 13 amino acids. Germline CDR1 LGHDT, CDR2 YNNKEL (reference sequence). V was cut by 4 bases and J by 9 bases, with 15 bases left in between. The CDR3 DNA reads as TGTGCCAGCAGCCGGGAGGACCGGGGAGCCCAGTACTTC. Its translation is CASSREDRGAQYF.

Here the CDR3 reads CITGVTDNEQFF. For the CDR3, the DNA is TGCATCACAGGGGTAACCGATAATGAGCAGTTCTTC. The chain couples TRBV29-1 to TRBJ2-1; the match to TRBD1 covers 7 bases. CDR1 and CDR2 (germline): SQVTM, ANQGSEA. This CDR3 spans 12 amino acids.

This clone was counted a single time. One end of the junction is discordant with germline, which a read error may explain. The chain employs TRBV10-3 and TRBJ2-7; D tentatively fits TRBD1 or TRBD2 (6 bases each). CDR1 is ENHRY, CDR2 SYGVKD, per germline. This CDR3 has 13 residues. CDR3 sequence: CAISGGGKNEQYF. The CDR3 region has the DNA TGTGCCATAAGTGGAGGGGGTAAGAACGAGCAGTACTTC.

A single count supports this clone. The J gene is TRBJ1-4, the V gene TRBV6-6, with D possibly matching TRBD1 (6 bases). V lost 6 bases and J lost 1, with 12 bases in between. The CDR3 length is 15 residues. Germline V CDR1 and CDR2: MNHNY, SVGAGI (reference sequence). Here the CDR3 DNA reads TGTGCCAGCAGCCGGACAGCCAGAACTAATGAAAAACTGTTTTTT. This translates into CASSRTARTNEKLFF.